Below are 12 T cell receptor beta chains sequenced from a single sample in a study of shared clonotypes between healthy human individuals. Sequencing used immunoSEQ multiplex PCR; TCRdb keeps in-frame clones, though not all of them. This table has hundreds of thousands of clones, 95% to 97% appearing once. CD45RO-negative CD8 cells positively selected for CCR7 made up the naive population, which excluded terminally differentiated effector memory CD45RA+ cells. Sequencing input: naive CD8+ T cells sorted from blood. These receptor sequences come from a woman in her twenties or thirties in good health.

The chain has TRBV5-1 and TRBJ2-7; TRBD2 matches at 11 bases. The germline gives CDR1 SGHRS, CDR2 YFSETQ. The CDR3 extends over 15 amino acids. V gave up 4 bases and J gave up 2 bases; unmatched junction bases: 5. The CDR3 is CASSKGLAVTYEQYF. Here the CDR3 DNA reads TGCGCCAGCAGCAAGGGACTAGCGGTTACCTACGAGCAGTACTTC. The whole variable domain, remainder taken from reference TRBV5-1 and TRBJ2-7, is KAGVTQTPRYLIKTRGQQVTLSCSPISGHRSVSWYQQTPGQGLQFLFEYFSETQRNKGNFPGRFSGRQFSNSRSEMNVSTLELGDSALYLCASSKGLAVTYEQYFGPGTRLTVT.

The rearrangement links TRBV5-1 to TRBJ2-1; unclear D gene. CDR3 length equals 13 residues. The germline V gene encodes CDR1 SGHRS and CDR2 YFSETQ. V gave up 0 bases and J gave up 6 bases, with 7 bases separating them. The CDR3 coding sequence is TGCGCCAGCAGCTTGGTAAGCCCCAATGAGCAGTTCTTC. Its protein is CASSLVSPNEQFF.

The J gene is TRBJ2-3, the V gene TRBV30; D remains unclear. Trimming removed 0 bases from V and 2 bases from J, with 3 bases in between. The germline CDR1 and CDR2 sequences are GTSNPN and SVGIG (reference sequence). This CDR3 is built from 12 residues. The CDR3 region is CAWSVATDTQYF. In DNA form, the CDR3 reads TGTGCCTGGAGTGTAGCCACAGATACGCAGTATTTT.

The CDR3 bases are TGTGCCAGCAGTGGGGAGGGCCGGTACGAGCAGTACTTC. Translating gives CASSGEGRYEQYF. This chain connects TRBV2 to TRBJ2-5, with 7 bases aligning to TRBD2. With the DNA end fitting TRBJ2-7 better, the J assignment may be wrong. Germline V gene data show CDR1 as SNHLY and CDR2 as FYNNEI. The CDR3 consists of 13 residues.

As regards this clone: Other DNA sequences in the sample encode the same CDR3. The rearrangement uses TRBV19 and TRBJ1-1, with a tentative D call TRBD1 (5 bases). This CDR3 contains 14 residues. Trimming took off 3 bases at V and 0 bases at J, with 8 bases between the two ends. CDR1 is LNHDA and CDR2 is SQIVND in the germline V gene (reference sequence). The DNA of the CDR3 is TGTGCCAGTAGTATTGGGGGAATGAACACTGAAGCTTTCTTT. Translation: CASSIGGMNTEAFF. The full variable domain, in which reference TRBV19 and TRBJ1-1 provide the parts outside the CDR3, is DGGITQSPKYLFRKEGQNVTLSCEQNLNHDAMYWYRQDPGQGLRLIYYSQIVNDFQKGDIAEGYSVSREKKESFPLTVTSAQKNPTAFYLCASSIGGMNTEAFFGQGTRLTVV.

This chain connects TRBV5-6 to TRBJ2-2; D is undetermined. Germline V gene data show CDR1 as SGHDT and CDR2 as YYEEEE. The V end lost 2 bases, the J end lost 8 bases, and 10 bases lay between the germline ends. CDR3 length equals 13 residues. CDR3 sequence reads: CASSFMRGGELFF. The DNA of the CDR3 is TGTGCCAGCAGCTTTATGCGAGGTGGGGAGCTGTTTTTT. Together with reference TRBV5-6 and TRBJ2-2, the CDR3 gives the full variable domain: DAGVTQSPTHLIKTRGQQVTLRCSPKSGHDTVSWYQQALGQGPQFIFQYYEEEERQRGNFPDRFSGHQFPNYSSELNVNALLLGDSALYLCASSFMRGGELFFGEGSRLTVL.

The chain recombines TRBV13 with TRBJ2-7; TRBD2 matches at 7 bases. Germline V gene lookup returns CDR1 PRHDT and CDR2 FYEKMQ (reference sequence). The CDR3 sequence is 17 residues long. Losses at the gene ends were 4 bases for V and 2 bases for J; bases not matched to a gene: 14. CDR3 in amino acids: CASSSSPAGEEAYEQYF. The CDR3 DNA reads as TGTGCCAGCAGCTCATCACCCGCGGGAGAGGAGGCCTACGAGCAGTACTTC.

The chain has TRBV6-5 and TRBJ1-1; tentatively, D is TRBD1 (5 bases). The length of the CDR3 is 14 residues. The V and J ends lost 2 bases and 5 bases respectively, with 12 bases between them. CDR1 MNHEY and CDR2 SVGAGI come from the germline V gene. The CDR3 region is CASSYLGGDTEAFF. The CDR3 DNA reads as TGTGCCAGCAGTTACCTGGGGGGTGATACTGAAGCTTTCTTT.

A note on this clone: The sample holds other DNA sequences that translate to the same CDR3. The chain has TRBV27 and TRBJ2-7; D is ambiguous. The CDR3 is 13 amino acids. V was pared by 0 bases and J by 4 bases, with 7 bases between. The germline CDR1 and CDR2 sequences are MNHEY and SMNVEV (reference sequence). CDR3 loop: CASSLSWGYEQYF. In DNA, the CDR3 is TGTGCCAGCAGTTTATCGTGGGGTTACGAGCAGTACTTC.

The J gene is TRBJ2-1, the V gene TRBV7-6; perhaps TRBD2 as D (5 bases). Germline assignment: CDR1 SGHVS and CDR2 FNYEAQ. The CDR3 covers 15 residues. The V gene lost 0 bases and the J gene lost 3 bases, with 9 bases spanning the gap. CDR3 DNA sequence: TGTGCCAGCAGCTTAGCCGGGATACACTACAATGAGCAGTTCTTC. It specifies CASSLAGIHYNEQFF.

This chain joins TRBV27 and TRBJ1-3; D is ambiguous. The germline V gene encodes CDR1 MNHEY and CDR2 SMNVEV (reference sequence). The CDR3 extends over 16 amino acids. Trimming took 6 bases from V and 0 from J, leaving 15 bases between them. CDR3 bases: TGTGCCAGCAGGAAACCAAGGGCCCTCTCTGGAAACACCATATATTTT. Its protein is CASRKPRALSGNTIYF.

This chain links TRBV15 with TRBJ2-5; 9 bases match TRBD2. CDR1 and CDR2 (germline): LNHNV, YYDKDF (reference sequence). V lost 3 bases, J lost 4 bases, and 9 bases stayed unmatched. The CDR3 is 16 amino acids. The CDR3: CATSSRIAGVLETQYF. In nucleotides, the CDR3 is TGTGCCACCAGCAGCCGAATAGCGGGAGTCTTAGAGACCCAGTACTTC.